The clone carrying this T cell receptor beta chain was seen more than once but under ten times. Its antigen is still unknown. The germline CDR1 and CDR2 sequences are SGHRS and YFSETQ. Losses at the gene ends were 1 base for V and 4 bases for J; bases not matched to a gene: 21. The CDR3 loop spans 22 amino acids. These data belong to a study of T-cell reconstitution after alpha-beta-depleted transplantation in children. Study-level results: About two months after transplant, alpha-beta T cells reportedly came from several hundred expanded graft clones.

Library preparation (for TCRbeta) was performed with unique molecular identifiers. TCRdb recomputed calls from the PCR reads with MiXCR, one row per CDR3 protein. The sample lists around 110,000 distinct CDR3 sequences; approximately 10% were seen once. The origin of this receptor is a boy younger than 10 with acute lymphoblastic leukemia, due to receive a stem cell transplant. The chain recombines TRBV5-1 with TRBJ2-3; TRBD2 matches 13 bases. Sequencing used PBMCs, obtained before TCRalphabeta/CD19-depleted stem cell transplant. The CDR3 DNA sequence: TGCGCCAGCAGCTTGTGGACTAGCGGGGGTTCCTTTATACAATTTAGACCAGATACGCAGTATTTT. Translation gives CASSLWTSGGSFIQFRPDTQYF. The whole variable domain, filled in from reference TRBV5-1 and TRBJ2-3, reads KAGVTQTPRYLIKTRGQQVTLSCSPISGHRSVSWYQQTPGQGLQFLFEYFSETQRNKGNFPGRFSGRQFSNSRSEMNVSTLELGDSALYLCASSLWTSGGSFIQFRPDTQYFGPGTRLTVL.